This TCR beta chain was recovered during a study of technical replicates of blood from several donors (dated by TCRdb to 2016 to 2017). As concerns this clone: It lacks a known antigen. One base away there is no much larger clone; base qualities are not given.

Libraries were made using the immunoSEQ multiplex PCR assay. TCRdb took over this immuneACCESS table, retaining in-frame rearrangements with V and J assigned. Such tables are incomplete; in checked studies, under half of the missing clones stem from an unresolved V gene, and the remainder is unexplained. The sample includes 75,000 to 90,000 clones, with around 92% observed a single time. The ten top clones hold more than 0.3% of the sample. V and J are truncated by 0 bases and 8 bases respectively, leaving an intervening sequence of 15 bases. From a lookup of the germline V gene, CDR1 and CDR2 are SGDLS and YYNGEE. Its CDR3 holds 14 amino acids, cysteine through phenylalanine. The CDR3 DNA has 42 bases and is translated from base 1.

The specimen was T cells isolated from PBMCs. The chain is made from TRBV9 and TRBJ2-7; a tentative D match to TRBD1 spans 7 bases. The source of this sequence is a human donor in good health. In nucleotides, the sequence is TGTGCCAGCAGCGTAGAGCGACAGGGAGGTCAGCAGTACTTC. Its coded protein is CASSVERQGGQQYF.